This passage covers 15 T cell receptor beta chains from one sample sequenced in a study of T cell changes during pregnancy in multiple sclerosis. TCRdb's copy holds only in-frame clones and misses some; the assay was immunoSEQ multiplex PCR. In the table there are roughly 30,000 clones, 70% to 90% of which are singletons. This specimen was CD8+ T cells from peripheral blood mononuclear cells, taken after pregnancy. The receptors were sampled from a female donor with multiple sclerosis, enrolled in a pregnancy study.

This chain connects TRBV7-2 to TRBJ1-1; D not resolved. This CDR3 has 14 residues. Germline loops: CDR1 SGHTA, CDR2 FQGNSA. The V end was cut by 0 bases, the J end by 5 bases, with 10 bases between. The CDR3 DNA reads TGTGCCAGCAGCTTAGCCGAATACCGGACTGAAGCTTTCTTT. This translates into CASSLAEYRTEAFF.

The chain has TRBV10-3 and TRBJ1-1, with D uncertain. This CDR3 contains 15 residues. CDR1 is ENHRY and CDR2 is SYGVKD in the germline V gene. V gave up 2 bases and J gave up 4 bases, with 14 bases separating them. The CDR3 bases are TGTGCCATCAGTGAGGGAGGTCGTTGGGGCACTGAAGCTTTCTTT. It specifies CAISEGGRWGTEAFF.

V and J are TRBV7-9 and TRBJ1-2, with 8 bases fitting TRBD1. Germline V CDR1 and CDR2: SEHNR, FQNEAQ (reference sequence). The ends lost 3 bases at V and 8 bases at J; junction bases unmatched: 2. The CDR3 is made up of 12 amino acids. The CDR3 sequence: CASSLTGVGYTF. In nucleotides, the CDR3 is TGTGCCAGCAGCTTGACAGGGGTAGGCTACACCTTC.

The V gene is TRBV15, the J gene TRBJ1-1; D gene ambiguous. There are 14 residues in the CDR3. The V gene's germline CDR1 is LNHNV and CDR2 YYDKDF (reference sequence). With 2 bases removed from V and 4 bases from J, the gap between germline ends came to 11 bases. The CDR3 DNA reads TGTGCCACCAGCAGACGGGCGGGTTCCACTGAAGCTTTCTTT. As protein: CATSRRAGSTEAFF. Drawing the rest from reference TRBV15 and TRBJ1-1, the complete variable domain is DAMVIQNPRYQVTQFGKPVTLSCSQTLNHNVMYWYQQKSSQAPKLLFHYYDKDFNNEADTPDNFQSRRPNTSFCFLDIRSPGLGDTAMYLCATSRRAGSTEAFFGQGTRLTVV.

V usage is TRBV9 and J usage is TRBJ2-7; 7 nucleotides line up with TRBD1. V was pared by 2 bases and J by 3 bases, with 8 bases of the junction left unmatched. The CDR3 length is 15 residues. Germline V gene lookup returns CDR1 SGDLS and CDR2 YYNGEE. The CDR3 nucleotides read TGTGCCAGCAGCGTCGGACAGGCGCCAGACTACGAGCAGTACTTC. Translation: CASSVGQAPDYEQYF.

Sample share makes this clone medium-sized (0.01 to 0.1%). This sequence joins TRBV6-4 and TRBJ2-1; D is possibly TRBD1 (5 bases). Per the germline V gene, CDR1 is MRHNA and CDR2 is SNTAGT. The CDR3 is 13 residues long. Trimming removed 3 bases at V and 8 bases at J, with 11 bases between. The CDR3 bases are TGTGCCAGCAGTGAATCAGGGCGCCATGAGCAGTTCTTC. It specifies CASSESGRHEQFF.

The chain is built from TRBV5-4 and TRBJ2-7, with no clear D. The V end was cut by 4 bases, the J end by 1 base, with 15 bases between. CDR1 and CDR2 from the germline V gene are SGHNT and YYREEE (reference sequence). The CDR3 is 15 residues long. Here the CDR3 reads CASSAYPWASYEQYF. In DNA form, the CDR3 reads TGTGCCAGCAGCGCGTACCCGTGGGCTTCCTACGAGCAGTACTTC.

V usage is TRBV25-1 and J usage is TRBJ2-1, with 8 bases matching TRBD2. V dropped 4 bases and J dropped 2; count of bases not matched to a gene: 7. Germline CDR1 reads MGHDK; CDR2 reads SYGVNS. The CDR3 is 16 residues long. The CDR3 DNA is TGTGCCAGCAGTGGTGTAGCGGGATTGGCCTACAATGAGCAGTTCTTC. This translates into CASSGVAGLAYNEQFF.

This clone was detected once. This CDR3 is CASSHRIPGYEQYF. The CDR3 DNA is TGTGCCAGCAGCCATCGTATCCCCGGGTACGAGCAGTACTTC. This chain links TRBV4-2 with TRBJ2-7; D is ambiguous. CDR3 length: 14 amino acids. V was trimmed by 3 bases and J by 4 bases, leaving 13 bases between them. The germline V gene encodes CDR1 LGHNA and CDR2 YNFKEQ.

The genes are TRBV7-2 and TRBJ2-3; D gene unclear. Trimming pared 2 bases from V and 3 bases from J, leaving 6 bases between. This CDR3 is built from 13 residues. Germline values: CDR1 SGHTA, CDR2 FQGNSA. In DNA form, the CDR3 reads TGTGCCAGCAGCTTAATCGGGACAGATACGCAGTATTTT. Amino acid sequence: CASSLIGTDTQYF.

This chain connects TRBV5-5 to TRBJ2-2; a possible D gene is TRBD2 (7 bases). Germline V CDR1 and CDR2: SGHKS, YYEKEE (reference sequence). V dropped 6 bases and J dropped 5 bases, with 17 bases sitting between them. The length of the CDR3 is 15 residues. In DNA form, the CDR3 reads TGTGCCAGCACCCTGGGGGGGGCAGGAACCGGGGAGCTGTTTTTT. It is translated as CASTLGGAGTGELFF.

This chain links TRBV9 with TRBJ2-3, with unresolved D. V shed 7 bases and J shed 4 bases, with 10 bases lying between them. The CDR3 totals 12 residues. Per germline, CDR1 SGDLS and CDR2 YYNGEE. The DNA of the CDR3 is TGTGCCAGCGCCAACGCAGCAGATACGCAGTATTTT. Residues: CASANAADTQYF.

This chain connects TRBV19 to TRBJ1-2, with TRBD1 matching over 7 bases. Germline V lookup: CDR1 LNHDA, CDR2 SQIVND (reference sequence). Trimming cost V 5 bases and J 6 bases; bases outside gene matches: 9. This CDR3 is 14 amino acids long. The CDR3 bases are TGTGCCAGTAGTTTACAGGGGATTTTCGATGGCTACACCTTC. Translated, it gives CASSLQGIFDGYTF.

The chain carries TRBV2 and TRBJ1-4, with a weak D call TRBD1 (6 bases). V gave up 1 base and J gave up 7 bases, with 13 bases separating them. Germline CDR1 reads SNHLY; CDR2 reads FYNNEI. There are 15 residues in the CDR3. The CDR3 loop is CASSEGAGVVEKLFF. The DNA for the CDR3 is TGTGCCAGCAGTGAAGGTGCAGGGGTGGTTGAAAAACTGTTTTTT.

This clone was detected only once. The V call is TRBV28, the J call TRBJ2-7; D is perhaps TRBD2 (5 bases). Per germline, CDR1 MDHEN and CDR2 SYDVKM. This CDR3 is 14 amino acids long. V lost 5 bases and J 4 bases, leaving 15 bases between the germline ends. The CDR3 loop is CASSPGIAEYEQYF. The CDR3, as DNA: TGTGCCAGCAGTCCCGGGATAGCAGAGTACGAGCAGTACTTC.